These T cell receptor beta chains were read from a single sample in a study of cytomegalovirus exposure and HLA in healthy donors. TCRdb keeps only in-frame clones here, not all; method: immunoSEQ multiplex PCR. The data show 150,000 or so clones, just under 90% seen once. The sample taken for sequencing was PBMCs. The receptors originated from a woman aged 25 to 39 in good health and CMV-seronegative. CDR3s include the opening cysteine and the closing phenylalanine or tryptophan. The order of the fields is clone size, J gene, V gene, D gene, CDR3 DNA, CDR3 protein. D genes are given only for firm matches. Clone size is stated in some rows and not others, as once, few, many or a class when expanded.

>NA|TRBJ1-2|TRBV7-8|NA
TGTGCCAGCAGCTTAGCAGGCGGCCCAGTCAACTATGGCTACACCTTC
CASSLAGGPVNYGYTF
>NA|TRBJ1-2|TRBV27|TRBD1
TGTGCCAGCAGTTTAAAGGGACAGAATGGCTACACCTTC
CASSLKGQNGYTF
>NA|TRBJ2-7|TRBV7-8|TRBD1
TGTGCCAGCAGCCGGGGACAGAACTACGAGCAGTACTTC
CASSRGQNYEQYF
>NA|TRBJ2-1|TRBV5-6|TRBD2
TGTGCCAGCAGCTTGGGTGGGGGGGGCTCCTACAATGAGCAGTTCTTC
CASSLGGGGSYNEQFF
>few|TRBJ2-5|TRBV5-4|TRBD2
TGTGCCAGCAGCCCCGGGGGGGCTCAAGAGACCCAGTACTTC
CASSPGGAQETQYF
>NA|TRBJ1-3|TRBV18|TRBD1
TGTGCCAGCTCACCCGGACAGGGCGTTTCCTCTGGAAACACCATATATTTT
CASSPGQGVSSGNTIYF
>NA|TRBJ2-2|TRBV4-1|NA
TGCGCCAGCAGCCAGGGGAGGGGGGAGCTGTTTTTT
CASSQGRGELFF
>NA|TRBJ1-1|TRBV11-2|TRBD1
TGTGCCAGCAGCGTGGACCGGGACAGGGGGCTGGTAGAAGCTTTCTTT
CASSVDRDRGLVEAFF
>NA|TRBJ2-7|TRBV2|NA
TGTGCCAGGGACTTGGACAGTAGCTCCTACGAGCAGTACTTC
CARDLDSSSYEQYF
>NA|TRBJ1-1|TRBV6-5|TRBD1
TGTGCCAGCAGTTTAACAGGGGGCACTGAAGCTTTCTTT
CASSLTGGTEAFF
>NA|TRBJ1-1|TRBV7-8|NA
TGTGCCAGCAGCACGGACAGCCGTTTTGACACTGAAGCTTTCTTT
CASSTDSRFDTEAFF
>NA|TRBJ2-7|TRBV2|NA
TGTGCCAGCAGTGAGTTCGTCTACGAGCAGTACTTC
CASSEFVYEQYF
>NA|TRBJ1-4|TRBV5-4|TRBD1
TGTGCCAGCAGCGAACCGGGACAGTCTAATGAAAAACTGTTTTTT
CASSEPGQSNEKLFF
>NA|TRBJ1-4|TRBV4-3|NA
TGCGCCAGCAGCCAAGAATGGGCAGGGCGAGAAAAACTGTTTTTT
CASSQEWAGREKLFF
>NA|TRBJ2-3|TRBV6-1|NA
TGTGCCAGCAGTGAAGCGCGGAGGGCAGGGAAAACTAGCACAGATACGCAGTATTTT
CASSEARRAGKTSTDTQYF
>NA|TRBJ2-5|TRBV6-5|NA
TGTGCCAGCAGTTACTCGAAAGGAAGCGGTAGAGAGACCCAGTACTTC
CASSYSKGSGRETQYF
>NA|TRBJ1-5|TRBV9|NA
TGTGCCAGCAGCGTAGGTACAGGTCTCCAGCCCCAGCATTTT
CASSVGTGLQPQHF
>NA|TRBJ1-3|TRBV5-1|TRBD1
TGCGCCAGCAGCTTAGCTACAGGGGGAAGTGGAAACACCATATATTTT
CASSLATGGSGNTIYF
>once|TRBJ2-3|TRBV2|TRBD1
TGTGCCAGCTACCAACCAATAACAGGGGCCACAGATACGCAGTATTTT
CASYQPITGATDTQYF
>NA|TRBJ2-5|TRBV5-4|TRBD2
TGTGCCAGCAGCTTGCTAGGCGGGGGAGGGGAGACCCAGTACTTC
CASSLLGGGGETQYF
>NA|TRBJ2-7|TRBV27|NA
TGTGCCAGCTCCCCAATGGCGGGGGCCGAGCAGTACTTC
CASSPMAGAEQYF
>NA|TRBJ2-5|TRBV30|TRBD2
TGTGCCTGGAGTGTAGGCGGGGGGGCCGCAGAGACCCAGTACTTC
CAWSVGGGAAETQYF
>NA|TRBJ1-1|TRBV7-8|TRBD1
TGTGCCAGCAGCGTAACAGGGGGCACTGAAGCTTTCTTT
CASSVTGGTEAFF
>once|TRBJ1-1|TRBV5-5|NA
TGTGCCAGCAGCGCCCAGGGAACAGCCAACACTGAAGCTTTCTTT
CASSAQGTANTEAFF
>NA|TRBJ1-4|TRBV11-2|NA
TGTGCCAGCAGCCCCCACAGATCCGTAGACGAAAAACTGTTTTTT
CASSPHRSVDEKLFF
>once|TRBJ1-2|TRBV12-2|NA
TGTGCAAGTCGCTCCGGGACAGCCGCATCCTATGGCTACACCTTC
CASRSGTAASYGYTF
>once|TRBJ1-1|TRBV6-5|NA
TGTGCCAGCAGGTCAGGGACACTGAACACTGAAGCTTTCTTT
CASRSGTLNTEAFF
>NA|TRBJ2-3|TRBV5-1|TRBD2
TGCGCCAGCAGCTTGGAGTTCCCAGCGGGGGTCACAGATACGCAGTATTTT
CASSLEFPAGVTDTQYF
>NA|TRBJ1-1|TRBV10-3|NA
TGTGCCACAACGGGGGGCGGGAACACTGAAGCTTTCTTT
CATTGGGNTEAFF
>NA|TRBJ2-1|TRBV4-3|NA
TGCGCCAGCAGCCAAGATTTAGCCTCCTACAATGAGCAGTTCTTC
CASSQDLASYNEQFF
>NA|TRBJ2-7|TRBV13|TRBD1
TGTGCCAGCAGCCTTCAGGGGGCCTACGAGCAGTACTTC
CASSLQGAYEQYF
>NA|TRBJ1-1|TRBV6-1|NA
TGTGCCAGCACGTACACTGAAGCTTTCTTT
CASTYTEAFF
>NA|TRBJ2-2|TRBV4-1|NA
TGCGCCAGCAGCCAAGATCCGGGGTCGGACACCGGGGAGCTGTTTTTT
CASSQDPGSDTGELFF
>few|TRBJ2-1|TRBV5-1|NA
TGCGCCAGCAGCTTGGTAGGGGGGGACTACAATGAGCAGTTCTTC
CASSLVGGDYNEQFF
>NA|TRBJ2-7|TRBV27|NA
TGTGCCAGCAGTTCCGACTCGAGCTCCTACGAGCAGTACTTC
CASSSDSSSYEQYF
>NA|TRBJ2-1|TRBV7-2|NA
TGTGCCAGCAACCCACCAGGAATTTACAATGAGCAGTTCTTC
CASNPPGIYNEQFF
>NA|TRBJ1-4|TRBV18|NA
TGTGCCAGCTCACCGGGAGTTTCTGGTAATGAAAAACTGTTTTTT
CASSPGVSGNEKLFF